The source of this T cell receptor beta chain is a study of CD8+ T cells in alopecia areata. Findings and caveats of the study: An increase in clonality over normal scalp was evident in lesional scalp, especially alopecia totalis/universalis. Treatment with tofacitinib significantly lowered scalp clonality and reduced expanded CD8+ clones among the top 100.

As the sequencing template, cDNA was produced by extracting RNA and reverse transcribing it. Generated by immunoSEQ multiplex PCR, the TCRdb table keeps only in-frame clones and is missing some. The sample has under 200,000 clones; approximately 62% are singletons. As to this clone: The antigen is undetermined.

Treatment noted: oral pan-JAK inhibitor, 5-10 mg twice daily. Specimens obtained from alopecia areata patients comprised lesional scalp punch biopsies and peripheral blood. Sorting from PBMCs produced CD4+ and CD8+ T cells. This receptor was identified in a human donor with alopecia areata. This specimen consisted of CD4+ T cells sorted from blood, obtained at week 24, from a patient treated with tofacitinib.

The CDR3 DNA is TGCAGCGTTACCACAGGGGGCGAGCAGTACTTC. This sequence encodes CSVTTGGEQYF. The V call is TRBV29-1, the J call TRBJ2-7, with 8 bases matching TRBD1. V lost 5 bases to trimming and J lost 6 bases; unmatched junction nucleotides: 3. The CDR3 has 11 amino acids. Germline CDR1 is SQVTM and CDR2 is ANQGSEA.